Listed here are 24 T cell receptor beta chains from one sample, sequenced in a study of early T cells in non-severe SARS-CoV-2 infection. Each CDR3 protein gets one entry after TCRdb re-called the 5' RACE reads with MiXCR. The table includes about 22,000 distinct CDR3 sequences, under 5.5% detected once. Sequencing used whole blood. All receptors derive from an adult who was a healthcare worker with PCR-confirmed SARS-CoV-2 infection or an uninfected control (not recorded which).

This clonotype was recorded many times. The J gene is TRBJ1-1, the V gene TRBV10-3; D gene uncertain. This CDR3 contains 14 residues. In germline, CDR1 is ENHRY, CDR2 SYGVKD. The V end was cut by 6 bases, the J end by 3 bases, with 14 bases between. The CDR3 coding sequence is TGTGCCATCAGCCAGAAGGGTGGCGACACTGAAGCTTTCTTT. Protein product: CAISQKGGDTEAFF.

The CDR3 loop is CASSLRDSRSGELFF. The CDR3 nucleotides read TGTGCCAGCAGCCTAAGGGACAGTAGGAGCGGGGAGCTGTTTTTT. The chain joins TRBV7-6 to TRBJ2-2; 7 bases are a match to TRBD1. The CDR3 consists of 15 residues. The germline gives CDR1 SGHVS, CDR2 FNYEAQ. V was clipped by 5 bases and J by 7 bases; unmatched bases: 10.

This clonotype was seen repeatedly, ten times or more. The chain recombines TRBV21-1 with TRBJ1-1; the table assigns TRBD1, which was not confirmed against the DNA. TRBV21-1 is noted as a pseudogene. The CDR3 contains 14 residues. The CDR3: CASSKGGQGIEAFF. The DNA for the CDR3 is TGTGCCAGCAGCAAAGGCGGACAGGGAATTGAAGCTTTCTTT.

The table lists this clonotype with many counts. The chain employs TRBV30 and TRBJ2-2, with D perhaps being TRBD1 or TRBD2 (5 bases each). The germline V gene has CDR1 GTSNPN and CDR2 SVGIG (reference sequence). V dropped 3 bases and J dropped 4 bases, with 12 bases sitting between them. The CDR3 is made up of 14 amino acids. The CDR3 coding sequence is TGTGCCTGGAGCCTACGGGGCCTCACCGGGGAGCTGTTTTTT. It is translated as CAWSLRGLTGELFF.

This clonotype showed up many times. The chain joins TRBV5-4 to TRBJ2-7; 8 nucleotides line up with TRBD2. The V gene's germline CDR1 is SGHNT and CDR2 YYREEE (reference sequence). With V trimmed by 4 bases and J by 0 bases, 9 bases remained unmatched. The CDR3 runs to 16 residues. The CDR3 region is CASSPRGGGRSYEQYF. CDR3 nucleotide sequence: TGTGCCAGCAGCCCTCGTGGCGGGGGGCGCTCCTACGAGCAGTACTTC.

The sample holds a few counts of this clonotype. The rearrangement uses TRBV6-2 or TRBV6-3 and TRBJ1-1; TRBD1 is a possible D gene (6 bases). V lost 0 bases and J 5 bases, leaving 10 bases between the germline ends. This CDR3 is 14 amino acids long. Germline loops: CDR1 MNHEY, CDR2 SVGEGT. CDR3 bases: TGTGCCAGCAGTTACTCGAGGGGGTGGACTGAAGCTTTCTTT. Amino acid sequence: CASSYSRGWTEAFF.

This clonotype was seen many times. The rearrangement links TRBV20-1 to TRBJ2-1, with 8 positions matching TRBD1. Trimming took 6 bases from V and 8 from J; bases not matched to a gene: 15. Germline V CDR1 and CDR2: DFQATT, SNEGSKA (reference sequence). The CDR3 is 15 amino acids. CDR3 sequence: CSAQGAGGYTHEQFF. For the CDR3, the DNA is TGCAGTGCCCAGGGGGCCGGAGGGTACACCCATGAGCAGTTCTTC.

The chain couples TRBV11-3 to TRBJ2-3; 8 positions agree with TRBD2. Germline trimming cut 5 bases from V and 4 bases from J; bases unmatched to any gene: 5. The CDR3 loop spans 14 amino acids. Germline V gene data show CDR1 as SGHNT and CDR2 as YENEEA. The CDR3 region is CASSPGTRADTQYF. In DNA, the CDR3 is TGTGCCAGCAGCCCTGGGACTAGGGCAGATACGCAGTATTTT.

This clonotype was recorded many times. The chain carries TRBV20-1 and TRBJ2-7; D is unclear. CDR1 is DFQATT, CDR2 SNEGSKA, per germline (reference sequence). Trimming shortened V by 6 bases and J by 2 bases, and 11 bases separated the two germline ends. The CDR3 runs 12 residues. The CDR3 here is CSAADGPYEQYF. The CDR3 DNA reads TGCAGTGCCGCTGACGGCCCCTACGAGCAGTACTTC.

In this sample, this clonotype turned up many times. CDR3: CSAFSGLAGGHPKYNEQFF. The CDR3 DNA follows: TGCAGTGCTTTTTCAGGACTAGCGGGGGGGCACCCTAAATACAATGAGCAGTTCTTC. J is TRBJ2-1 and V is TRBV20-1, with 15 bases lining up with TRBD2. CDR3 size: 19 residues. V lost 5 bases and J lost 4; bases outside the gene matches: 15. The germline gives CDR1 DFQATT, CDR2 SNEGSKA (reference sequence).

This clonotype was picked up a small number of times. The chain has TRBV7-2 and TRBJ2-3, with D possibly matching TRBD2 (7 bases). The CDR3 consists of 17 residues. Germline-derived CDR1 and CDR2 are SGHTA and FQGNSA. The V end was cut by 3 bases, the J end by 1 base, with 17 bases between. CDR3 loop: CASSLLYGGRGTDTQYF. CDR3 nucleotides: TGTGCCAGCAGCTTGCTTTACGGGGGGCGAGGCACAGATACGCAGTATTTT.

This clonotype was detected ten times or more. This CDR3 reads CAISPRGGNTDTQYF. CDR3 DNA sequence: TGTGCCATCAGCCCTAGGGGGGGCAACACAGATACGCAGTATTTT. V usage is TRBV10-3 and J usage is TRBJ2-3; perhaps TRBD2 as D (7 bases). Trimming pared 6 bases from V and 2 bases from J, leaving 15 bases between. This CDR3 is 15 amino acids long. Germline CDR1 and CDR2: ENHRY and SYGVKD.

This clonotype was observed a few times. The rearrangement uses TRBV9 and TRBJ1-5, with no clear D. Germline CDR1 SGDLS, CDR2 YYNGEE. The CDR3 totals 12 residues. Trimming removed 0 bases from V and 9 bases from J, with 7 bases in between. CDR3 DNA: TGTGCCAGCAGCGTAGAGGGAGGGCCCCAGCATTTT. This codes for CASSVEGGPQHF.

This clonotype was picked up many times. DNA of the CDR3: TGTGCTAGTGGTTTCGTACGGCCGCCCCAGTACTTC. Amino acid sequence: CASGFVRPPQYF. The chain joins TRBV12-5 to TRBJ2-5; D gene uncertain. This CDR3 has 12 amino acids. Germline V lookup: CDR1 LGHNT, CDR2 FRNRAP. Trimming shortened V by 3 bases and J by 9 bases, and 11 bases separated the two germline ends.

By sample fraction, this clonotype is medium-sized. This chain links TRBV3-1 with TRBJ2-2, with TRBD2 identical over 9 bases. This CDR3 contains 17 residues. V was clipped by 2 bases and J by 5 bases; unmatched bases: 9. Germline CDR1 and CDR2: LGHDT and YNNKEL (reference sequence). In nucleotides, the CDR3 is TGTGCCAGCAGCCAATCCAGCGGGGGGCGAAGGACCGGGGAGCTGTTTTTT. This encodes CASSQSSGGRRTGELFF.

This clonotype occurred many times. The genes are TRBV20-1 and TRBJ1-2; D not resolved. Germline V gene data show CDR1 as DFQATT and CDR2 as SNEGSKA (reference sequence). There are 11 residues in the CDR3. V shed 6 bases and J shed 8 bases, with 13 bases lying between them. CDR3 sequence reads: CSATPGWGYTF. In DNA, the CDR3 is TGCAGTGCCACCCCCGGATGGGGCTACACCTTC.

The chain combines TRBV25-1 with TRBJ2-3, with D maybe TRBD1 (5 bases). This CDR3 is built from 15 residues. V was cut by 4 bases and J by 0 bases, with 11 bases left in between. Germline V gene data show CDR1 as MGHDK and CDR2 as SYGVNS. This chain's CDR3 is CASSARQLSTDTQYF. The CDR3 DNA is TGTGCCAGCAGTGCAAGACAGCTAAGCACAGATACGCAGTATTTT.

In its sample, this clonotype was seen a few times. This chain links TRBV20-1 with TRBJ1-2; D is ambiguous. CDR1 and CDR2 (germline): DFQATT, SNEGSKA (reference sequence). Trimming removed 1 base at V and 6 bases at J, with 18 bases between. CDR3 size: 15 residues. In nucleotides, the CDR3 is TGCAGTGCTAGAGTTTGGGGTCTAGGTGGAGATGGCTACACCTTC. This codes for CSARVWGLGGDGYTF.

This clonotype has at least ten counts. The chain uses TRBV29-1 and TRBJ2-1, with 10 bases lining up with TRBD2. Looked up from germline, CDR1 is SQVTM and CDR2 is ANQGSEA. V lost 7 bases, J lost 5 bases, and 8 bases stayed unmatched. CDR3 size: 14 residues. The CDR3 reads CSAPPSGGNNEQFF. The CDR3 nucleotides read TGCAGCGCCCCCCCTAGCGGGGGTAACAATGAGCAGTTCTTC.

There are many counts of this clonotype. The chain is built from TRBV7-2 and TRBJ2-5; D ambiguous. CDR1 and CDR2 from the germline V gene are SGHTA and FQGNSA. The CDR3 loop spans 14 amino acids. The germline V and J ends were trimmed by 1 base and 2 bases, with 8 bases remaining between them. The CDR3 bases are TGTGCCAGCAGCTTAGGCCCCGGACAAGAGACCCAGTACTTC. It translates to CASSLGPGQETQYF.

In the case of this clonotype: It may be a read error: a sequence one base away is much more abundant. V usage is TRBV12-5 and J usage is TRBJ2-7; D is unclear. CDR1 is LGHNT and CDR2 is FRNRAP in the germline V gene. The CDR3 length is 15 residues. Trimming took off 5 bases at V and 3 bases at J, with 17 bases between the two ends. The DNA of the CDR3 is TGTGCTAGTGGTACCTATACGGATGGCGACTACGAGCAGTACTTC. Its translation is CASGTYTDGDYEQYF.

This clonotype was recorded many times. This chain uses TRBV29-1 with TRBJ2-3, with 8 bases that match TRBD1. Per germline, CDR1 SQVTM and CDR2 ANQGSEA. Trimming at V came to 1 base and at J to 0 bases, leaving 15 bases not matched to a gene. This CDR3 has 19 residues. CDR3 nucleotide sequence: TGCAGCGTTGAAGGCTGGACAGGGCGCGATCGATATAGCACAGATACGCAGTATTTT. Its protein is CSVEGWTGRDRYSTDTQYF.

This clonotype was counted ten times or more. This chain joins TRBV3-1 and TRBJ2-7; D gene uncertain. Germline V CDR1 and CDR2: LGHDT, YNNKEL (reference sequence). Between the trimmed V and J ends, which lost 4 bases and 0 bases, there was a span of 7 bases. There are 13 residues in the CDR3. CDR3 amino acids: CASSRQSSYEQYF. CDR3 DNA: TGTGCCAGCAGCCGACAAAGCTCCTACGAGCAGTACTTC.

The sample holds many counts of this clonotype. CDR3 sequence reads: CASTSGGSNQPQHF. The CDR3 nucleotides read TGTGCCAGCACCTCCGGGGGCAGCAATCAGCCCCAGCATTTT. This sequence joins TRBV6-5 and TRBJ1-5; possibly TRBD1 for D (6 bases). The V and J ends lost 7 bases and 1 base respectively, with 11 bases between them. The V gene's germline CDR1 is MNHEY and CDR2 SVGAGI. The CDR3 spans 14 residues.